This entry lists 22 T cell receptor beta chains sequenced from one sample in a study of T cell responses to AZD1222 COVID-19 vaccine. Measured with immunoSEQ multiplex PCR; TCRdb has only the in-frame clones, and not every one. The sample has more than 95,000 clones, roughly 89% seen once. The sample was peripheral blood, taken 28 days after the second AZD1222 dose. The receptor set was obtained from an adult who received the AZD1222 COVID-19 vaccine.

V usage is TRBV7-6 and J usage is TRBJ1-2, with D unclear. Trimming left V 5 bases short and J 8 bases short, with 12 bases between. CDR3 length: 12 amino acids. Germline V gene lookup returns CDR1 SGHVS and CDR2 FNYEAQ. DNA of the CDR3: TGTGCCAGCAGCCTCGCGGGATGGGGCTACACCTTC. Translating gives CASSLAGWGYTF.

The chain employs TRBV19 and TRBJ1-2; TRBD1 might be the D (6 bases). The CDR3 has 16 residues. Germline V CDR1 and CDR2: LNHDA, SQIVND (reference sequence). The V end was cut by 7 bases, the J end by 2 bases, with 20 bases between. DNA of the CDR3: TGTGCCAGTACCATAAGGGCCGGGACACGGAACTATGGCTACACCTTC. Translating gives CASTIRAGTRNYGYTF.

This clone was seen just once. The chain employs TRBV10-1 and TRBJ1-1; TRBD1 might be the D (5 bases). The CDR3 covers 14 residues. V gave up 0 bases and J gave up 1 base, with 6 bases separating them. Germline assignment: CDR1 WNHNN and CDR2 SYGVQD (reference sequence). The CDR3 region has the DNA TGCGCCAGCAGTGAGTCGGGGCAGAACACTGAAGCTTTCTTT. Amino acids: CASSESGQNTEAFF.

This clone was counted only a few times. The CDR3 DNA reads TGCGCCAGCGCGGGGACTAGGAGTCATGATGAGCAGTTCTTC. Its translation: CASAGTRSHDEQFF. The chain carries TRBV5-1 and TRBJ2-1, with TRBD2 identical over 8 bases. The CDR3 loop spans 14 amino acids. The germline V gene has CDR1 SGHRS and CDR2 YFSETQ. Germline trimming cut 7 bases from V and 8 bases from J; bases unmatched to any gene: 11.

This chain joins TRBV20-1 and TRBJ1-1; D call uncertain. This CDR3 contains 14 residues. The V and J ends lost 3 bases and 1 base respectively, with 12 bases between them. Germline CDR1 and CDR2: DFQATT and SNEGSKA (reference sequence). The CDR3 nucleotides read TGCAGTGCTAGTCAGCCACTCGGGAACACTGAAGCTTTCTTT. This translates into CSASQPLGNTEAFF.

The CDR3 region is CASSNRRFNEQYF. The CDR3 DNA is TGTGCCAGCAGCAATAGAAGGTTTAACGAGCAGTACTTC. The rearrangement uses TRBV21-1 and TRBJ2-7. TRBV21-1 is termed a pseudogene. The CDR3 sequence is 13 residues long.

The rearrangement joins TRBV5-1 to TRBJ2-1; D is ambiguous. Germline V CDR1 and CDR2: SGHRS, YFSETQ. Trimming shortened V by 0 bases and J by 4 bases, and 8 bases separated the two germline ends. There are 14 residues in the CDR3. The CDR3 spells CASSLAGRYNEQFF. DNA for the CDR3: TGCGCCAGCAGCTTGGCGGGCCGTTACAATGAGCAGTTCTTC.

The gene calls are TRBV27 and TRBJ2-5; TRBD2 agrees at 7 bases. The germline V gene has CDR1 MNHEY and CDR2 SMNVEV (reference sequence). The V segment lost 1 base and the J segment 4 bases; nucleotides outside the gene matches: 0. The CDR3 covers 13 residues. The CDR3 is CASSLWGGETQYF. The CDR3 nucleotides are TGTGCCAGCAGTTTATGGGGGGGAGAGACCCAGTACTTC.

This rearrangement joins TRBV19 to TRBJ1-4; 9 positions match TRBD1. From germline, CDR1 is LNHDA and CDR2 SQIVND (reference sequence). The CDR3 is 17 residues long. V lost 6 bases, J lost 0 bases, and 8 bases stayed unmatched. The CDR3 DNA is TGTGCCAGTAGAACAGGGGGCGCGTTTGCAACTAATGAAAAACTGTTTTTT. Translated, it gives CASRTGGAFATNEKLFF.

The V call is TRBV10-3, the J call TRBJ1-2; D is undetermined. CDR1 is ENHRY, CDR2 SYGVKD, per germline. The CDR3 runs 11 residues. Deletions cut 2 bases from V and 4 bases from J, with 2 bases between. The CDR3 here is CAISETYGYTF. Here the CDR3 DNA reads TGTGCCATCAGTGAGACCTATGGCTACACCTTC.

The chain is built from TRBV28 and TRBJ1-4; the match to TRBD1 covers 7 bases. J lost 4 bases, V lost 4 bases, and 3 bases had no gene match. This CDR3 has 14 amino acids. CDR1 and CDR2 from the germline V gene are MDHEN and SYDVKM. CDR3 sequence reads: CASSSRDSNEKLFF. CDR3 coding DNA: TGTGCCAGCAGTTCCCGGGACAGTAATGAAAAACTGTTTTTT.

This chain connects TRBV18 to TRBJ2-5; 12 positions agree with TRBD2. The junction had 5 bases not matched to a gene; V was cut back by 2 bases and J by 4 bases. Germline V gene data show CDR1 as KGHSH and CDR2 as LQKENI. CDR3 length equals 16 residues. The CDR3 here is CASSPSTSGSGETQYF. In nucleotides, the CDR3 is TGTGCCAGCTCACCATCGACTAGCGGGAGTGGAGAGACCCAGTACTTC.

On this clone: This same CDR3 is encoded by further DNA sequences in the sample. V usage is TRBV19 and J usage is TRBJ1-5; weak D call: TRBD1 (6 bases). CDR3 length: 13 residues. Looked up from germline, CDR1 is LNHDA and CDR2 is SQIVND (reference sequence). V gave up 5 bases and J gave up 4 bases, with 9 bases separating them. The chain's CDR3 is CASSPQGNQPQHF. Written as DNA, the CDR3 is TGTGCCAGTAGTCCACAGGGTAATCAGCCCCAGCATTTT.

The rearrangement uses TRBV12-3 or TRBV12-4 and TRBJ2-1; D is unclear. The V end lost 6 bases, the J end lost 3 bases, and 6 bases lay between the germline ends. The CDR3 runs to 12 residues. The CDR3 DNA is TGTGCCAGCAGCCCCCACTACAATGAGCAGTTCTTC. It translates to CASSPHYNEQFF.

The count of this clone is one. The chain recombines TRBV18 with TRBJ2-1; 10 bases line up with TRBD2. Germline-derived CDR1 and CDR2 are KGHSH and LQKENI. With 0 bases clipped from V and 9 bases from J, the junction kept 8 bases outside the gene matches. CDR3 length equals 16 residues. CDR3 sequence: CASSPPGLAGEGEQFF. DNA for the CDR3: TGTGCCAGCTCACCACCGGGCCTAGCGGGAGAGGGTGAGCAGTTCTTC.

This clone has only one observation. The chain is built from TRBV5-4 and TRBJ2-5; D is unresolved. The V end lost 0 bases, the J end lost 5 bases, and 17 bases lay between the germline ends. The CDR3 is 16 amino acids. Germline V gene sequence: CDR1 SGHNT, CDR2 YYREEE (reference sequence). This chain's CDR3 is CASSLVGEKIQETQYF. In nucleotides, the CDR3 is TGTGCCAGCAGCTTGGTGGGTGAGAAAATTCAGGAGACCCAGTACTTC.

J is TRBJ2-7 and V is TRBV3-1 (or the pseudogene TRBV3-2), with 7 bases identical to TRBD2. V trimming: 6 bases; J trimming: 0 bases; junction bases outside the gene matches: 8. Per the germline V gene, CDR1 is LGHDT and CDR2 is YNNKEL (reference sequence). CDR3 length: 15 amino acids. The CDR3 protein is CASRGEGGLSYEQYF. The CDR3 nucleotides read TGTGCCAGCAGAGGGGAGGGAGGACTCTCCTACGAGCAGTACTTC.

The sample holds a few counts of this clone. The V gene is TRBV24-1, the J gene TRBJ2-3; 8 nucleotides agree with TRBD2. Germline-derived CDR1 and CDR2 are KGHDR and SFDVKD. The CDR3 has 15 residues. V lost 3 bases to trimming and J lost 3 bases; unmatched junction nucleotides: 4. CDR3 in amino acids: CATSDVAGTTDTQYF. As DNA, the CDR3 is TGTGCCACCAGTGATGTAGCGGGGACTACAGATACGCAGTATTTT.

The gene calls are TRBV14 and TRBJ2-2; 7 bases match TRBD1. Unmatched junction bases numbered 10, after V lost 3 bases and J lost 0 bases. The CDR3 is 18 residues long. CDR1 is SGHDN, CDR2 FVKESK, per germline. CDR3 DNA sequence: TGTGCCAGCAGCCAGTTTAAGCCCGGGACAGCGAACACCGGGGAGCTGTTTTTT. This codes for CASSQFKPGTANTGELFF.

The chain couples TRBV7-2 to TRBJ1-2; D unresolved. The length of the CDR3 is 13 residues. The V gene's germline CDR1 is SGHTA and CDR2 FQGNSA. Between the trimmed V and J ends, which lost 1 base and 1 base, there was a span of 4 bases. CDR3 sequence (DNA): TGTGCCAGCAGCTTAGGCCTTAACTATGGCTACACCTTC. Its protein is CASSLGLNYGYTF. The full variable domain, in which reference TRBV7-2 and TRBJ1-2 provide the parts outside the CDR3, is GAGVSQSPSNKVTEKGKDVELRCDPISGHTALYWYRQSLGQGLEFLIYFQGNSAPDKSGLPSDRFSAERTGGSVSTLTIQRTQQEDSAVYLCASSLGLNYGYTFGSGTRLTVV.

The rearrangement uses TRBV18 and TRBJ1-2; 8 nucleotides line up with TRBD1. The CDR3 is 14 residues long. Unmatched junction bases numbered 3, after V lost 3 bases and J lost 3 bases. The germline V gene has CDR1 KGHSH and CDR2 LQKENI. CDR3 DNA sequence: TGTGCCAGCTCACCGCAGGGGGCTGACTATGGCTACACCTTC. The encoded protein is CASSPQGADYGYTF.

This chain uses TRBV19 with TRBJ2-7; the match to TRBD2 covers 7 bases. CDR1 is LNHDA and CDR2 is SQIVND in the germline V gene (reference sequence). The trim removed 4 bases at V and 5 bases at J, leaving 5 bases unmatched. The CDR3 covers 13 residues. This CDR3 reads CASSTGLVHEQYF. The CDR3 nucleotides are TGTGCCAGTAGTACCGGACTAGTCCACGAGCAGTACTTC. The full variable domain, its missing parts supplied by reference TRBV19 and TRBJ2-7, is DGGITQSPKYLFRKEGQNVTLSCEQNLNHDAMYWYRQDPGQGLRLIYYSQIVNDFQKGDIAEGYSVSREKKESFPLTVTSAQKNPTAFYLCASSTGLVHEQYFGPGTRLTVT.